One and the same sample provided the 30 T cell receptor beta chains below, sequenced in a study of shared clonotypes between healthy human individuals. The method was immunoSEQ multiplex PCR; TCRdb's version includes in-frame clones alone and lacks a portion of them. The sample includes roughly 2 million clones, approximately 95% of them seen just once. The sequenced sample was naive CD4+ T cells sorted from blood. As to subset: CD45RA+ positively selected. These receptors came from a man between 18 and 35 years old in good health.

CDR3 in DNA: TGTGCCAGTAGAAGCCCAGACAGCTATAATTCACCCCTCCACTTT. Protein: CASRSPDSYNSPLHF. The chain links TRBV19 to TRBJ1-6; D may be TRBD1 (5 bases). CDR3 length: 15 residues. V was shortened by 6 bases and J by 3 bases, with 12 bases between the two germline ends. The germline gives CDR1 LNHDA, CDR2 SQIVND (reference sequence).

The chain carries TRBV27 and TRBJ1-2, with a tentative D call TRBD1 (5 bases). V was cut by 0 bases and J by 3 bases, with 14 bases left in between. The V gene's germline CDR1 is MNHEY and CDR2 SMNVEV (reference sequence). This CDR3 has 16 residues. The chain's CDR3 is CASSLSRGDVHYGYTF. The CDR3 DNA reads as TGTGCCAGCAGTTTATCGAGGGGCGACGTCCACTATGGCTACACCTTC.

This clone is a singleton in its sample. This chain joins TRBV9 and TRBJ2-7, with D possibly called TRBD1 or TRBD2 (5 bases each). Trimming cost V 5 bases and J 2 bases, with 14 bases left between them. Germline CDR1 reads SGDLS; CDR2 reads YYNGEE. The CDR3 consists of 14 residues. CDR3 sequence: CASRKGDGPYEQYF. The CDR3 nucleotides read TGTGCCAGCAGAAAAGGGGACGGTCCCTACGAGCAGTACTTC.

This rearrangement joins TRBV25-1 to TRBJ2-5; TRBD1 matches at 11 bases. Germline loops: CDR1 MGHDK, CDR2 SYGVNS. Trimming cost V 1 base and J 5 bases; bases outside gene matches: 6. The CDR3 is 16 residues long. The CDR3 loop reads CASSEWDRGFLETQYF. DNA of the CDR3: TGTGCCAGCAGTGAATGGGACAGGGGGTTTCTGGAGACCCAGTACTTC.

This rearrangement joins TRBV18 to TRBJ2-7; 10 nucleotides match TRBD1. The CDR3 length is 13 residues. CDR1 KGHSH and CDR2 LQKENI come from the germline V gene. The ends lost 4 bases at V and 5 bases at J; junction bases unmatched: 2. This CDR3 reads CASSRTGGDEQYF. The CDR3 DNA sequence: TGTGCCAGCTCACGGACAGGGGGGGACGAGCAGTACTTC.

As to this clone: The same CDR3 also results from other DNA sequences found in this sample. The rearrangement joins TRBV28 to TRBJ2-1; 7 bases fit TRBD1. CDR3 length: 11 amino acids. Trimming removed 3 bases from V and 10 bases from J; junction bases left unmatched: 0. Germline V gives CDR1 MDHEN, CDR2 SYDVKM. The CDR3 loop reads CASSFRGEQFF. In nucleotides, the CDR3 is TGTGCCAGCAGTTTCAGGGGGGAGCAGTTCTTC.

V is TRBV18 and J is TRBJ1-1, with TRBD1 matching over 8 bases. CDR1 KGHSH and CDR2 LQKENI come from the germline V gene. The CDR3 runs 18 residues. Trimming removed 6 bases from V and 3 bases from J; junction bases left unmatched: 18. CDR3 in amino acids: CASSAQSRQGTIDTEAFF. The CDR3 DNA follows: TGTGCCAGCTCCGCCCAATCTAGACAGGGGACGATCGACACTGAAGCTTTCTTT.

The count of this clone is one. This chain uses TRBV7-9 with TRBJ2-3; D may be TRBD2 (6 bases). Deletions cut 5 bases from V and 0 bases from J, with 12 bases between. This CDR3 is 15 amino acids long. Germline loops: CDR1 SEHNR, CDR2 FQNEAQ (reference sequence). The CDR3: CASSPRLGSTDTQYF. CDR3 nucleotide sequence: TGTGCCAGCAGCCCCCGACTAGGGAGCACAGATACGCAGTATTTT.

The gene calls are TRBV6-6 and TRBJ2-2; maybe TRBD1 (5 bases). Germline V gene lookup returns CDR1 MNHNY and CDR2 SVGAGI (reference sequence). V was trimmed by 4 bases and J by 9 bases, leaving 12 bases between them. CDR3 size: 13 residues. The CDR3 DNA reads as TGTGCCAGCAGTTCCGCCTGGGGCCGGGAGCTGTTTTTT. Translating it yields CASSSAWGRELFF.

This chain joins TRBV6-5 and TRBJ2-7, with TRBD1 matching over 7 bases. The CDR3 has 15 residues. Germline lookup yields CDR1 MNHEY and CDR2 SVGAGI. V lost 3 bases to trimming and J lost 4 bases; unmatched junction nucleotides: 9. CDR3 region: CASSYSGGAGYEQYF. The CDR3 nucleotides read TGTGCCAGCAGTTATTCAGGGGGAGCAGGGTACGAGCAGTACTTC.

This chain connects TRBV2 to TRBJ2-2, with unresolved D. Germline V gene sequence: CDR1 SNHLY, CDR2 FYNNEI. Trimming removed 5 bases at V and 0 bases at J, with 10 bases between. The CDR3 contains 15 residues. The CDR3 nucleotides read TGTGCCAGCAGTAAAGGTCGAACGAACACCGGGGAGCTGTTTTTT. This sequence encodes CASSKGRTNTGELFF. The variable domain in full, completed from reference TRBV2 and TRBJ2-2, reads EPEVTQTPSHQVTQMGQEVILRCVPISNHLYFYWYRQILGQKVEFLVSFYNNEISEKSEIFDDQFSVERPDGSNFTLKIRSTKLEDSAMYFCASSKGRTNTGELFFGEGSRLTVL.

The chain couples TRBV7-9 to TRBJ2-5, with TRBD2 matching over 9 bases. The CDR3 totals 16 residues. Germline CDR1 SEHNR, CDR2 FQNEAQ (reference sequence). Trimming took 1 base from V and 7 from J; bases not matched to a gene: 10. CDR3 sequence: CASSLGGFRLAVTQYF. Written as DNA, the CDR3 is TGTGCCAGCAGCTTAGGAGGGTTTCGACTAGCGGTGACCCAGTACTTC.

The chain uses TRBV7-2 and TRBJ1-1, with D possibly being TRBD1 (6 bases). CDR1 is SGHTA and CDR2 is FQGNSA in the germline V gene. V was clipped by 2 bases and J by 1 base, with 11 bases between them. The CDR3 length is 15 residues. CDR3 nucleotide sequence: TGTGCCAGCAGCTTAACCGGGACAAGGAACACTGAAGCTTTCTTT. Its translation is CASSLTGTRNTEAFF.

The CDR3 sequence is CASSLNGRTNTEAFF. Written as DNA, the CDR3 is TGTGCCAGCAGCTTGAACGGACGGACGAACACTGAAGCTTTCTTT. The chain uses TRBV5-4 and TRBJ1-1, with D hard to call. CDR3 length: 15 residues. V lost 1 base, J lost 1 base, and 11 bases lay in between. CDR1 and CDR2 (germline): SGHNT, YYREEE (reference sequence).

V and J are TRBV29-1 and TRBJ1-1, with a weak D call TRBD1 (6 bases). The CDR3 contains 12 residues. The germline V gene encodes CDR1 SQVTM and CDR2 ANQGSEA. The germline V and J ends were trimmed by 7 bases and 8 bases, with 17 bases remaining between them. The CDR3 DNA sequence: TGCAGCGCATCAGGGGCCCGACTAGAAGCTTTCTTT. Protein: CSASGARLEAFF. The full variable domain, rest sourced from reference TRBV29-1 and TRBJ1-1, is SAVISQKPSRDICQRGTSLTIQCQVDSQVTMMFWYRQQPGQSLTLIATANQGSEATYESGFVIDKFPISRPNLTFSTLTVSNMSPEDSSIYLCSASGARLEAFFGQGTRLTVV.

J is TRBJ1-1 and V is TRBV30; unclear D gene. Germline V CDR1 and CDR2: GTSNPN, SVGIG (reference sequence). V was pared by 3 bases and J by 4 bases, with 12 bases between. CDR3 length equals 13 residues. Here the CDR3 reads CAWSAKMGTEAFF. The CDR3 DNA sequence: TGTGCCTGGAGCGCCAAGATGGGCACTGAAGCTTTCTTT.

This chain uses TRBV30 with TRBJ1-1, with D hard to call. The germline V gene has CDR1 GTSNPN and CDR2 SVGIG (reference sequence). This CDR3 comprises 13 residues. V was clipped by 0 bases and J by 7 bases, with 12 bases between them. The CDR3 spells CAWSVSHTLEAFF. In DNA form, the CDR3 reads TGTGCCTGGAGTGTCTCTCACACACTTGAAGCTTTCTTT.

The chain uses TRBV19 and TRBJ2-1; possibly TRBD1 for D (6 bases). The CDR3 consists of 13 residues. The V end lost 9 bases, the J end lost 4 bases, and 13 bases lay between the germline ends. CDR1 and CDR2 from the germline V gene are LNHDA and SQIVND (reference sequence). The CDR3 loop is CASRGDGYNEQFF. As DNA, the CDR3 is TGTGCCAGCAGGGGCGATGGGTACAATGAGCAGTTCTTC.

The gene calls are TRBV13 and TRBJ1-3; D unresolved. With 9 bases removed from V and 3 bases from J, the gap between germline ends came to 12 bases. The CDR3 spans 13 residues. Germline lookup yields CDR1 PRHDT and CDR2 FYEKMQ (reference sequence). CDR3 in DNA: TGTGCCAGTGGAAGAGGTAATGGAAACACCATATATTTT. Its translation is CASGRGNGNTIYF. Using reference TRBV13 and TRBJ1-3 for the parts outside the CDR3, the full variable domain is AAGVIQSPRHLIKEKRETATLKCYPIPRHDTVYWYQQGPGQDPQFLISFYEKMQSDKGSIPDRFSAQQFSDYHSELNMSSLELGDSALYFCASGRGNGNTIYFGEGSWLTVV.

With regard to this clone: Different DNA sequences within this sample yield the same CDR3. The gene calls are TRBV5-1 and TRBJ2-5; tentative D call: TRBD2 (5 bases). The DNA end is a closer match to TRBJ2-7, so the J assignment may be wrong. CDR1 and CDR2 from the germline V gene are SGHRS and YFSETQ. The CDR3 length is 14 residues. The DNA of the CDR3 is TGCGCCAGCAGTCTCGGAGGCAGGCCCTACGAGCAGTACTTC. Amino acid sequence: CASSLGGRPYEQYF.

V and J are TRBV30 and TRBJ2-5; unclear D gene. Looked up from germline, CDR1 is GTSNPN and CDR2 is SVGIG (reference sequence). V was pared by 0 bases and J by 10 bases, with 12 bases between. The CDR3 is made up of 12 amino acids. Here the CDR3 DNA reads TGTGCCTGGAGTGTTGGCGACCTTAACCAGTACTTC. This sequence encodes CAWSVGDLNQYF.

The J gene is TRBJ2-5, the V gene TRBV2; a possible D gene is TRBD2 (6 bases). The CDR3 is 14 residues long. V lost 6 bases to trimming and J lost 6 bases, with 17 bases between them. Germline V gene data show CDR1 as SNHLY and CDR2 as FYNNEI. The CDR3 loop reads CASRDVQEGQTQYF. The CDR3, as DNA: TGTGCCAGCAGAGATGTACAGGAGGGTCAGACCCAGTACTTC.

The rearrangement links TRBV6-6 to TRBJ2-7; no clear D gene. Trimming cost V 5 bases and J 2 bases, with 13 bases left between them. CDR3 size: 14 residues. Germline CDR1 and CDR2: MNHNY and SVGAGI (reference sequence). CDR3 in amino acids: CASSTRILTYEQYF. CDR3 sequence (DNA): TGTGCCAGCAGTACCCGGATTCTGACCTACGAGCAGTACTTC.

Remarks on this clone: The same CDR3 also results from other DNA sequences found in this sample. The chain employs TRBV5-1 and TRBJ2-7; 12 nucleotides align to TRBD1. V lost 2 bases, J lost 4 bases, and 4 bases stayed unmatched. This CDR3 is 15 amino acids long. CDR1 SGHRS and CDR2 YFSETQ come from the germline V gene. CDR3 in amino acids: CASSLGTGGLYEQYF. Written as DNA, the CDR3 is TGCGCCAGCAGCTTAGGGACAGGGGGCCTATACGAGCAGTACTTC.

The chain employs TRBV5-1 and TRBJ1-1; D may be TRBD1 (5 bases). The germline V and J ends were trimmed by 4 bases and 2 bases, with 15 bases remaining between them. CDR1 and CDR2 from the germline V gene are SGHRS and YFSETQ. This CDR3 is 15 amino acids long. In DNA, the CDR3 is TGCGCCAGCAGCACGGACAAATGGGGAAACACTGAAGCTTTCTTT. Translating gives CASSTDKWGNTEAFF. The full variable domain, completed using reference TRBV5-1 and TRBJ1-1, is KAGVTQTPRYLIKTRGQQVTLSCSPISGHRSVSWYQQTPGQGLQFLFEYFSETQRNKGNFPGRFSGRQFSNSRSEMNVSTLELGDSALYLCASSTDKWGNTEAFFGQGTRLTVV.

The V and J genes are TRBV5-4 and TRBJ2-7; D is undetermined. CDR1 is SGHNT, CDR2 YYREEE, per germline (reference sequence). The CDR3 runs 15 residues. V lost 0 bases, J lost 2 bases, and 12 bases lay in between. The CDR3 reads CASSLGSGLTYEQYF. CDR3 bases: TGTGCCAGCAGCTTGGGATCGGGCCTGACCTACGAGCAGTACTTC.

This clone was seen many times. Other nucleotide sequences in the sample specify the same CDR3. The chain carries TRBV2 and TRBJ1-5, with 8 nucleotides matching TRBD1. Germline CDR1 SNHLY, CDR2 FYNNEI. This CDR3 region has 14 residues. After removal of 5 bases from V and 6 bases from J, the junction contained 6 bases not matched to a gene. The CDR3 region has the DNA TGTGCCAGCAGTCCTCAGGGGGCGGGTCAGCCCCAGCATTTT. It translates to CASSPQGAGQPQHF.

The chain uses TRBV27 and TRBJ1-2; 8 nucleotides line up with TRBD1. J lost 2 bases, V lost 7 bases, and 9 bases had no gene match. Germline V gene lookup returns CDR1 MNHEY and CDR2 SMNVEV (reference sequence). The CDR3 is made up of 15 amino acids. CDR3 region: CASKWTGQVNYGYTF. The CDR3 DNA sequence: TGTGCCAGCAAGTGGACGGGACAGGTCAACTATGGCTACACCTTC.

The gene calls are TRBV7-2 and TRBJ1-2, with TRBD1 matching 7 bases. The CDR3 length is 15 residues. After removal of 1 base from V and 6 bases from J, the junction contained 8 bases not matched to a gene. Germline CDR1 SGHTA, CDR2 FQGNSA. The CDR3 bases are TGTGCCAGCAGCTTAGGTGACAGGGAGGGGGATGGCTACACCTTC. Amino acid sequence: CASSLGDREGDGYTF.

This chain joins TRBV7-2 and TRBJ1-4, with 8 bases matching TRBD1. V shed 5 bases and J 5 bases; nucleotides not matched to a gene: 7. Germline V CDR1 and CDR2: SGHTA, FQGNSA. The CDR3 is 15 residues long. The CDR3 DNA reads TGTGCCAGCAGCGGATGGACAGGGTTCAATGAAAAACTGTTTTTT. This gives the protein CASSGWTGFNEKLFF.